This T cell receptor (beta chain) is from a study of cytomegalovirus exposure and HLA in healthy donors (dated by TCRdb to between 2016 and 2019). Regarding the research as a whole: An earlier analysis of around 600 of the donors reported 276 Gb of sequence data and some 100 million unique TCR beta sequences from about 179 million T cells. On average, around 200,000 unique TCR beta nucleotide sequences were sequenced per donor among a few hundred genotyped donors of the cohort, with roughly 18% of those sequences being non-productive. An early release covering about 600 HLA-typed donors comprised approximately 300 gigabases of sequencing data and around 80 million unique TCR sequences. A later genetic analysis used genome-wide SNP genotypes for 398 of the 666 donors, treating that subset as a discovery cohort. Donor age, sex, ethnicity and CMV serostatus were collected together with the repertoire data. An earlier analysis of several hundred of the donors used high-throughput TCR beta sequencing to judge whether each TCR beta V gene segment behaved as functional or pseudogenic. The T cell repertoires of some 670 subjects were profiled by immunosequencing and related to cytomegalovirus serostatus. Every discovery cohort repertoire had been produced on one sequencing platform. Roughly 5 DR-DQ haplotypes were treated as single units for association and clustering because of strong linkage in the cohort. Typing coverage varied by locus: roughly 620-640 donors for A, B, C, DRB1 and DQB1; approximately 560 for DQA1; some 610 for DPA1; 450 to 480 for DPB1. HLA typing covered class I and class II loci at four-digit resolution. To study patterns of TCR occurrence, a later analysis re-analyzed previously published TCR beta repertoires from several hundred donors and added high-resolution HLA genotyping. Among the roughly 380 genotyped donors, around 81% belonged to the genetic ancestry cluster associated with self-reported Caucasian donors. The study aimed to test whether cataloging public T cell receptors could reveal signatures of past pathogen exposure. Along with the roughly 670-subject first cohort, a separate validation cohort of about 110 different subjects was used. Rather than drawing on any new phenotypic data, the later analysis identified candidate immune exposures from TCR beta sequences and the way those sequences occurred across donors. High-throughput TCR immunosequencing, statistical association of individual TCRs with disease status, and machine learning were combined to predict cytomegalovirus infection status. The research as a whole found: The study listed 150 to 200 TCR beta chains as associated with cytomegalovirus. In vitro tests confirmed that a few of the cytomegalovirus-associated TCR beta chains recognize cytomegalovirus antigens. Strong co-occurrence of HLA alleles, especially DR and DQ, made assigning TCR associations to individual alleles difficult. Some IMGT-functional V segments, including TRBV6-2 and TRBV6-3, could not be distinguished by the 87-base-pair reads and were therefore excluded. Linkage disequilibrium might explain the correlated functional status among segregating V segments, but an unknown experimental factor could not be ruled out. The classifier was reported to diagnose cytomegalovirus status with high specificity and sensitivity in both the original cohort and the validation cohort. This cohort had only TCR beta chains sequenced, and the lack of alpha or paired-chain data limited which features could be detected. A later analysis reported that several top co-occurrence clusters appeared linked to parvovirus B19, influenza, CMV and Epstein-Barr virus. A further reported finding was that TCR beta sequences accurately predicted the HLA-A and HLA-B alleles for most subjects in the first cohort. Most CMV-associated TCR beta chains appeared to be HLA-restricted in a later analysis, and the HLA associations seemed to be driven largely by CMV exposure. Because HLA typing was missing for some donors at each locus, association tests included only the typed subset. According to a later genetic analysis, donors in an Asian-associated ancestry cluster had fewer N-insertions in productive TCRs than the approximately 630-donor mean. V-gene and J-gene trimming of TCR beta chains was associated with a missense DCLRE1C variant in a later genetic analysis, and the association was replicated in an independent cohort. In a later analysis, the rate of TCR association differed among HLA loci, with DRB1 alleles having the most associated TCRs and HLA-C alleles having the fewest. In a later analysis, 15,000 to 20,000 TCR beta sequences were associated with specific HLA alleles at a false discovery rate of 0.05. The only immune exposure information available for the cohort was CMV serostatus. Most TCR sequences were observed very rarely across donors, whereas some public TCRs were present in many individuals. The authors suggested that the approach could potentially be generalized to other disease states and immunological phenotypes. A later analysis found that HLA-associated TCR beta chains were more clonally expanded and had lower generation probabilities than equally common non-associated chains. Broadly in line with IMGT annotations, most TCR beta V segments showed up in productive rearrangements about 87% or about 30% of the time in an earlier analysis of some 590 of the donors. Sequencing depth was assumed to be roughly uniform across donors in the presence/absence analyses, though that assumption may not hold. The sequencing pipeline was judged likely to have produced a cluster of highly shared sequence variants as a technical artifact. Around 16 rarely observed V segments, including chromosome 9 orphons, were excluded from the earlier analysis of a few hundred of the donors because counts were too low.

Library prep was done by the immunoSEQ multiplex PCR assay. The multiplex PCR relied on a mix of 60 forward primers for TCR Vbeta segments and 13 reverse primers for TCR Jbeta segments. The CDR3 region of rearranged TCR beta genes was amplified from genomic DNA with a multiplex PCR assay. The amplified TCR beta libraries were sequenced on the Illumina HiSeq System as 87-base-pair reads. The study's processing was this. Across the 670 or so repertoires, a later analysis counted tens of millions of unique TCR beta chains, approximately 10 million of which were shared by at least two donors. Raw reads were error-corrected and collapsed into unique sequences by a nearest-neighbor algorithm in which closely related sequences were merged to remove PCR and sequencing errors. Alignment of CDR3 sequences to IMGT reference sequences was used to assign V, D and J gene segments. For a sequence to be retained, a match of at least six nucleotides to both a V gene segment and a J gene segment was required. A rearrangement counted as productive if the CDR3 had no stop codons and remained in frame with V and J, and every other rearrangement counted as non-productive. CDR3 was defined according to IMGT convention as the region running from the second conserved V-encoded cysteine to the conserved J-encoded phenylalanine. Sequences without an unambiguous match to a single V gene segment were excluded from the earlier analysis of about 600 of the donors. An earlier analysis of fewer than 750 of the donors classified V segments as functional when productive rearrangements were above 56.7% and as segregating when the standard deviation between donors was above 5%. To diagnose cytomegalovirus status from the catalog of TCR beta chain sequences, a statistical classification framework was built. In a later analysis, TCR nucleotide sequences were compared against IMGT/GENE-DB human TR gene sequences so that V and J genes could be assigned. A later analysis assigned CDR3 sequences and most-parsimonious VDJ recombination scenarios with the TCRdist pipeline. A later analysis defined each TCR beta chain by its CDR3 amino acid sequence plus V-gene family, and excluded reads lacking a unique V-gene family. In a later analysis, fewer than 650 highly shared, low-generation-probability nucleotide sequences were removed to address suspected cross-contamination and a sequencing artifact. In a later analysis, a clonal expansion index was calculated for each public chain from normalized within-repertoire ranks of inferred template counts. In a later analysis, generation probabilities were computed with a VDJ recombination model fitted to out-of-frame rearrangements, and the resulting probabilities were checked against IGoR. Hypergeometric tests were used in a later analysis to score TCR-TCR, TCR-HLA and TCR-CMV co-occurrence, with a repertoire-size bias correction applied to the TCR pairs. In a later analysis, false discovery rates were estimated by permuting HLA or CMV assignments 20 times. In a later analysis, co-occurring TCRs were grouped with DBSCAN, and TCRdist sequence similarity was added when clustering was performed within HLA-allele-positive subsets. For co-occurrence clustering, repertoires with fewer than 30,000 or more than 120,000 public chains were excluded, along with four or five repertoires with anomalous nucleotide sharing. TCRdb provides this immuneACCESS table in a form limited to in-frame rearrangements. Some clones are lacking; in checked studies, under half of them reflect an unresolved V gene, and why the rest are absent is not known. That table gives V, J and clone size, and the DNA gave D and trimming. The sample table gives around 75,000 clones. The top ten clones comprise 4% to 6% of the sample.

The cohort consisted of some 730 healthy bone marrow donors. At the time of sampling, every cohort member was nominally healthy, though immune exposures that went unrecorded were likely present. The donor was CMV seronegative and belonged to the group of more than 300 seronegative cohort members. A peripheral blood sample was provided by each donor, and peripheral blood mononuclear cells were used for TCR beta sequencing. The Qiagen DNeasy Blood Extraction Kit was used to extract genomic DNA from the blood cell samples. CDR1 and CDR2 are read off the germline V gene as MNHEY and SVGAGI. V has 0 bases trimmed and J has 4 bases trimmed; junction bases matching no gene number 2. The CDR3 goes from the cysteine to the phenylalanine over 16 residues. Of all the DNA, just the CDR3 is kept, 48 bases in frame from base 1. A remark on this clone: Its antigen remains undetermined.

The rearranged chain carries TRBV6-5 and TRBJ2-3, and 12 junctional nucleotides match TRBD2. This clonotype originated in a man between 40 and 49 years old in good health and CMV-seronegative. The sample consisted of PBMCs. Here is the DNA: TGTGCCAGCAGTTACTCGACTAGCGGGAGAGCAGATACGCAGTATTTT. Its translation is CASSYSTSGRADTQYF.